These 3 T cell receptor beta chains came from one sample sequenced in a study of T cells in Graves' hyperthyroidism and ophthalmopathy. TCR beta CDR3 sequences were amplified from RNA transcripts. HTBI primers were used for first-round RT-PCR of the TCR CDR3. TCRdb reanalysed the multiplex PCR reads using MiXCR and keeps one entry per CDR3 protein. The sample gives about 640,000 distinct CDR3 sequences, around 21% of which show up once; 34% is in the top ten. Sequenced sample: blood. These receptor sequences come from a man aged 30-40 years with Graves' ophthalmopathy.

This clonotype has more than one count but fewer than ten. This CDR3 is CASSFRALAEYNEQFF. The CDR3 DNA reads as TGTGCCAGCAGCTTTAGGGCACTAGCGGAGTACAATGAGCAGTTCTTC. The chain employs TRBV7-2 and TRBJ2-1; 8 bases match TRBD2. The V gene's germline CDR1 is SGHTA and CDR2 FQGNSA. V shed 3 bases, J shed 4 bases, and the junction held 8 bases outside the gene matches. The CDR3 sequence is 16 residues long.

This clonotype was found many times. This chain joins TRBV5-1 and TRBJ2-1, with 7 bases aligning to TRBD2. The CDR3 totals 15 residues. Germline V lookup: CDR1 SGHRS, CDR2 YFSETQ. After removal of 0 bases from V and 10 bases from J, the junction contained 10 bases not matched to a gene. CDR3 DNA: TGCGCCAGCAGCTTGGGGGGGGGACTGCCCGGGGAGCAGTTCTTC. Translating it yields CASSLGGGLPGEQFF.

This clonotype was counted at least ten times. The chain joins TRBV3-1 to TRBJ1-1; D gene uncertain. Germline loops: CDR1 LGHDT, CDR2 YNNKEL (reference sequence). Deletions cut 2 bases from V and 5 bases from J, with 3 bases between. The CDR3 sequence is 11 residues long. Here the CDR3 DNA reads TGTGCCAGCAGCCAAATGACTGAAGCTTTCTTT. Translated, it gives CASSQMTEAFF.